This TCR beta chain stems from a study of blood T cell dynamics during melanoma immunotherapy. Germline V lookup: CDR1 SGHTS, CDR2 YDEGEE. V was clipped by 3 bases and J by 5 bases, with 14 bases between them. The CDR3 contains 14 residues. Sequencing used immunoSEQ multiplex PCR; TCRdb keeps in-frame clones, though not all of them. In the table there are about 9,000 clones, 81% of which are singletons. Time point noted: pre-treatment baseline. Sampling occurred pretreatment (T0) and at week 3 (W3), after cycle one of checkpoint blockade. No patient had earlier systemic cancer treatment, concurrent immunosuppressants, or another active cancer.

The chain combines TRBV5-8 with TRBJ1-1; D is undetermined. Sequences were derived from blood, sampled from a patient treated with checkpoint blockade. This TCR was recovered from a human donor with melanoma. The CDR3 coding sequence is TGTGCCAGCAGCTCGGCGGGGATGGGTACTGAAGCTTTCTTT. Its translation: CASSSAGMGTEAFF.